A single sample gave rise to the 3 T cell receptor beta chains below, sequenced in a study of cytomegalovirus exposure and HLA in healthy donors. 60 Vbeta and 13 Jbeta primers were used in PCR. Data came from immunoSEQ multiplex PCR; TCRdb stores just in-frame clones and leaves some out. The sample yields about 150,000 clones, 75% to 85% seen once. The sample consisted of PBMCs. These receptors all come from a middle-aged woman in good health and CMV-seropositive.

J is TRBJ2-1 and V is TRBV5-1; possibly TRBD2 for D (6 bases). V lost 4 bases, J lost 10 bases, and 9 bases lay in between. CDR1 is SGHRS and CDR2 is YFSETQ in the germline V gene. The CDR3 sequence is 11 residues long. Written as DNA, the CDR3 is TGCGCCAGCAGCCTGCTAGCGGAGCAGTTCTTC. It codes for CASSLLAEQFF.

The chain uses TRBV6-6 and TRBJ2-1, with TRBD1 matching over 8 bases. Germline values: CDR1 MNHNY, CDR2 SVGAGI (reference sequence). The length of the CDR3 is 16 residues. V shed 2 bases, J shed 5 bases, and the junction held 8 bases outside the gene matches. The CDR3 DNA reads TGTGCCAGCAGTTACCCGAGGACAGGGAATGACAATGAGCAGTTCTTC. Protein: CASSYPRTGNDNEQFF.

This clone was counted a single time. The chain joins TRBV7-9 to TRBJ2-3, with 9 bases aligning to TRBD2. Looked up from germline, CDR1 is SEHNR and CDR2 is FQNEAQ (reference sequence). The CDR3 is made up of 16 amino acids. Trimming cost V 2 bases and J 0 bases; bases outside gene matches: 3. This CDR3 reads CASSLMLAGSTDTQYF. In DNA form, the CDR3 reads TGTGCCAGCAGCTTAATGCTAGCGGGAAGCACAGATACGCAGTATTTT.